The 10 T cell receptor beta chains in this list originate from one sample, sequenced in a study of blood T cells in healthy people across ages. Next came a second PCR, run for about 6 to 11 cycles, which used a sample-barcoded 5' primer along with a J-beta primer mix. TCRdb processed the 5' RACE reads anew with MiXCR; each CDR3 protein has one entry. Among 1.5 million to 2 million distinct CDR3 sequences listed, roughly 28% were seen once. The material sequenced was blood. These receptors all come from a woman in her 30s in good health.

The rearrangement links TRBV2 to TRBJ2-5; D may be TRBD1 (6 bases). The CDR3 is made up of 14 amino acids. Germline V gene lookup returns CDR1 SNHLY and CDR2 FYNNEI. V lost 8 bases and J lost 2, with 15 bases in between. CDR3 protein: CASGARGRQETQYF. The DNA for the CDR3 is TGTGCCAGCGGGGCGAGGGGGAGACAAGAGACCCAGTACTTC.

This clonotype was seen more than once but under ten times. The chain employs TRBV10-3 and TRBJ2-5; TRBD2 agrees at 7 bases. CDR3 length: 13 residues. The J segment lost 5 bases and the V segment lost 8 bases, leaving 8 bases of the junction unmatched. CDR1 and CDR2 from the germline V gene are ENHRY and SYGVKD. In nucleotides, the CDR3 is TGTGCCATCGGGGGGAGGGCCACGGAGACCCAGTACTTC. Translating it yields CAIGGRATETQYF.

The chain couples TRBV7-2 to TRBJ1-2; D may be TRBD1 (5 bases). The CDR3 totals 15 residues. With 5 bases removed from V and 3 bases from J, the gap between germline ends came to 16 bases. Germline CDR1 reads SGHTA; CDR2 reads FQGNSA. CDR3 amino acids: CASSPYSGGHYGYTF. The CDR3 DNA reads as TGTGCCAGCAGCCCCTATAGTGGGGGTCACTATGGCTACACCTTC. Looking up the rest from reference TRBV7-2 and TRBJ1-2 gives the full variable domain: GAGVSQSPSNKVTEKGKDVELRCDPISGHTALYWYRQSLGQGLEFLIYFQGNSAPDKSGLPSDRFSAERTGGSVSTLTIQRTQQEDSAVYLCASSPYSGGHYGYTFGSGTRLTVV.

This chain joins TRBV19 and TRBJ1-1, with D uncertain. V lost 10 bases and J 4 bases, leaving 10 bases between the germline ends. Germline V CDR1 and CDR2: LNHDA, SQIVND (reference sequence). This CDR3 spans 11 amino acids. The CDR3: CATQAVTEAFF. CDR3 bases: TGTGCCACCCAAGCAGTCACTGAAGCTTTCTTT.

This sequence joins TRBV28 and TRBJ2-7; D may correspond to TRBD1 or TRBD2 (6 bases each). V shed 7 bases and J shed 0 bases, with 16 bases lying between them. CDR1 and CDR2 from the germline V gene are MDHEN and SYDVKM. The CDR3 covers 15 residues. The CDR3 coding sequence is TGTGCCAGCATCGCGAGGGGGGCTAACTCCTACGAGCAGTACTTC. Its protein product is CASIARGANSYEQYF. The full variable domain, rest sourced from reference TRBV28 and TRBJ2-7, is DVKVTQSSRYLVKRTGEKVFLECVQDMDHENMFWYRQDPGLGLRLIYFSYDVKMKEKGDIPEGYSVSREKKERFSLILESASTNQTSMYLCASIARGANSYEQYFGPGTRLTVT.

This clonotype appeared a few times. CDR3 residues: CASSNTGTGGDYGYTF. The CDR3, as DNA: TGTGCCAGTAGTAATACCGGGACAGGGGGCGACTATGGCTACACCTTC. The rearrangement joins TRBV19 to TRBJ1-2; the match to TRBD1 covers 12 bases. CDR3 size: 16 residues. V was pared by 4 bases and J by 3 bases, with 6 bases of the junction left unmatched. Germline V gives CDR1 LNHDA, CDR2 SQIVND (reference sequence). Variable domain in full (rest from reference TRBV19 and TRBJ1-2): DGGITQSPKYLFRKEGQNVTLSCEQNLNHDAMYWYRQDPGQGLRLIYYSQIVNDFQKGDIAEGYSVSREKKESFPLTVTSAQKNPTAFYLCASSNTGTGGDYGYTFGSGTRLTVV.

This clonotype showed up just once. This chain uses TRBV18 with TRBJ1-2; D uncertain. V lost 6 bases and J lost 4, with 18 bases in between. Germline lookup yields CDR1 KGHSH and CDR2 LQKENI. The CDR3 is 15 residues long. CDR3 sequence: CASSRSEDRLYGYTF. In nucleotides, the CDR3 is TGTGCCAGCTCCCGATCGGAGGACCGACTCTATGGCTACACCTTC. Full variable domain (outside the CDR3, taken from reference TRBV18 and TRBJ1-2): NAGVMQNPRHLVRRRGQEARLRCSPMKGHSHVYWYRQLPEEGLKFMVYLQKENIIDESGMPKERFSAEFPKEGPSILRIQQVVRGDSAAYFCASSRSEDRLYGYTFGSGTRLTVV.

The rearrangement joins TRBV28 to TRBJ2-1, with D hard to call. Trimming removed 5 bases from V and 9 bases from J, with 8 bases in between. This CDR3 spans 11 amino acids. Germline V gene lookup returns CDR1 MDHEN and CDR2 SYDVKM. The DNA of the CDR3 is TGTGCCAGCAGTAAGGGTCCTGAGCAGTTCTTC. Translated, it gives CASSKGPEQFF.

This clonotype has a count of ten or more. The rearrangement links TRBV10-3 to TRBJ2-7; D remains unclear. Deletions cut 0 bases from V and 2 bases from J, with 5 bases between. The CDR3 runs to 13 residues. Per the germline V gene, CDR1 is ENHRY and CDR2 is SYGVKD. The DNA for the CDR3 is TGTGCCATCAGTGAGTCGTTAACCTACGAGCAGTACTTC. Translation: CAISESLTYEQYF.

This clonotype has only a few counts. The rearrangement links TRBV5-4 to TRBJ2-3; 13 bases align to TRBD2. Germline values: CDR1 SGHNT, CDR2 YYREEE (reference sequence). The CDR3 sequence is 14 residues long. Trimming at V came to 7 bases and at J to 5 bases, leaving 4 bases not matched to a gene. CDR3 sequence: CASRLAGGGDTQYF. The CDR3 DNA reads TGTGCCAGCCGACTAGCGGGGGGCGGAGATACGCAGTATTTT.